A selection of T cell receptor beta chains follows, all from one sample in a study of blood T cell repertoires in COVID-19. This table comes from immunoSEQ multiplex PCR, and its TCRdb copy is limited to in-frame clones, with some not included. The table has just over 300,000 clones, roughly 87% seen once; the top ten hold 2% to 3%. The sample consisted of peripheral blood. The receptors here all came from a man aged 18 to 35 with active or convalescent COVID-19. Each CDR3 is given with its conserved first and last residue. The order of the fields is J gene, D gene, clone size, V gene, CDR3 length, CDR3 DNA, CDR3 protein. A D gene is named only where the DNA matches it firmly. Some rows mark clone size as missing; the rest say once, few, many or name a class of expanded clone.

>TRBJ2-1|TRBD1|.|TRBV19|16
TGTGCCAGTAGTAAAATGGACAGGCCCCCCTACAATGAGCAGTTCTTC
CASSKMDRPPYNEQFF
>TRBJ1-1|TRBD1|.|TRBV7-9|15
TGTGCCAGCAGCTTAGCGACAGGGATGAACACTGAAGCTTTCTTT
CASSLATGMNTEAFF
>TRBJ1-2|.|.|TRBV27|13
TGTGCCAGCAGTCCGGGGTCGGGCTATGGCTACACCTTC
CASSPGSGYGYTF
>TRBJ2-3|.|.|TRBV13|14
TGTGCCAGCAGCTACCCCTCCCAGGGTCTCGCGCAGTATTTT
CASSYPSQGLAQYF
>TRBJ1-6|TRBD1|.|TRBV5-1|16
TGCGCCAGCAGAAAAACCCCGGGACAGGGGAATTCACCCCTCCACTTT
CASRKTPGQGNSPLHF
>TRBJ1-1|.|.|TRBV11-2|13
TGTGCCAGCAGAAAGACAGTAATTGCAGAAGCTTTCTTT
CASRKTVIAEAFF
>TRBJ2-3|TRBD2|.|TRBV28|14
TGTGCCAGCACTGCGGGAGTAGCGGGAGATACGCAGTATTTT
CASTAGVAGDTQYF
>TRBJ1-2|.|once|TRBV12-3/TRBV12-4|13
TGTGCCAGCAGCCTTGCCGGAGGTTATGGCTACACCTTC
CASSLAGGYGYTF
>TRBJ2-1|TRBD2|.|TRBV3-1/TRBV3-2|19
TGTGCCAGCAGCCAAGAACATCACCTCCGGGGGGGCCCCTACAATGAGCAGTTCTTC
CASSQEHHLRGGPYNEQFF
>TRBJ1-4|TRBD1|.|TRBV2|18
TGTGCCAGCAGCGGTACAGGGGGCGCGTTTAGAACTAATGAAAAACTGTTTTTT
CASSGTGGAFRTNEKLFF
>TRBJ2-7|TRBD2|few|TRBV5-5|14
TGTGCCAGCAGCTCCGGGAGGAGCTCCTACGAGCAGTACTTC
CASSSGRSSYEQYF
>TRBJ2-6|TRBD1|.|TRBV6-5|15
TGTGCCAGCAGTCGACAGGGAGCTGGGGCCAACGTCCTGACTTTC
CASSRQGAGANVLTF
>TRBJ2-2|TRBD1|.|TRBV27|14
TGTGCCACCCAGGACAGGAGGTCCACCGGGGAGCTGTTTTTT
CATQDRRSTGELFF
>TRBJ2-1|.|few|TRBV5-1|15
TGCGCCAGCAGCTTGCTAGGAGTGTCGTACAATGAGCAGTTCTTC
CASSLLGVSYNEQFF
>TRBJ2-7|.|.|TRBV12-3/TRBV12-4|13
TGTGCCAGCAGTTGGGGCTCCTCTCTCGAGCAGTACTTC
CASSWGSSLEQYF
>TRBJ2-5|TRBD2|.|TRBV25-1|17
TGTGCCAGCAGTGAAGGGATAGCGGGGCTGATGCAAGAGACCCAGTACTTC
CASSEGIAGLMQETQYF
>TRBJ2-7|TRBD1|.|TRBV28|17
TGTGCCACCGCCGGGACAGGGATTGGTCTAGCGCACTACGAGCAGTACTTC
CATAGTGIGLAHYEQYF
>TRBJ1-2|TRBD1|.|TRBV12-3/TRBV12-4|13
TGTGCCAGCAGAAGACAGGGGCGCTATGGCTACACCTTC
CASRRQGRYGYTF
>TRBJ2-7|TRBD1|.|TRBV19|17
TGTGCCAGTAGTCTAGGGACCTCCCGGGACAGACCCTACGAGCAGTACTTC
CASSLGTSRDRPYEQYF
>TRBJ1-5|TRBD1|.|TRBV18|15
TGTGCCAGCTCACCAGCTACAGGGGGCGGTCAGCCCCAGCATTTT
CASSPATGGGQPQHF
>TRBJ2-1|TRBD2|.|TRBV7-3|14
TGTGCCAGCAGCCCGACTAGCCTTTACAATGAGCAGTTCTTC
CASSPTSLYNEQFF
>TRBJ2-7|.|once|TRBV14|14
TGTGCCAGCAGCCACGTAACTCCCGGAGGGGAGCAGTACTTC
CASSHVTPGGEQYF
>TRBJ2-2|TRBD1|once|TRBV6-5|13
TGTGCCAGCAGGGGGACAGGGACCGGGGAGCTGTTTTTT
CASRGTGTGELFF
>TRBJ2-1|TRBD2|.|TRBV27|16
TGTGCCAGCAGTCCAGGGACTAGCGGAGCTTACAATGAGCAGTTCTTC
CASSPGTSGAYNEQFF
>TRBJ2-1|.|.|TRBV5-1|16
TGCGCCAGCACCGTCTTGGCGGGGAGGACGTCGGATGAGCAGTTCTTC
CASTVLAGRTSDEQFF
>TRBJ1-1|.|.|TRBV5-1|13
TGCGCCAGCAGCACCCCCGGGACACCTGAAGCTTTCTTT
CASSTPGTPEAFF
>TRBJ1-1|.|.|TRBV5-1|12
TGCGCCAGCAAAACACAGGGAGCTGAAGCTTTCTTT
CASKTQGAEAFF
>TRBJ1-2|.|.|TRBV6-6|15
TGTGCCAGCAGTTACTTGGGGGGTATGGCTGGTGGCTACACCTTC
CASSYLGGMAGGYTF
>TRBJ1-4|.|.|TRBV4-1|13
TGCGCCAGCAGCCGCGTTGGGAGCGAAAAACTGTTTTTT
CASSRVGSEKLFF
>TRBJ2-7|.|.|TRBV2|11
TGTGCCAGCAGTTTTTCCGACGAGCAGTACTTC
CASSFSDEQYF
>TRBJ2-5|.|.|TRBV13|16
TGTGCCAGCAGCTTAGGCCTCGGGATATCCCAAGAGACCCAGTACTTC
CASSLGLGISQETQYF
>TRBJ1-6|.|.|TRBV4-2|14
TGTGCCAGCAGCCTCGAGACAGGCAATTCACCCCTCCACTTT
CASSLETGNSPLHF
>TRBJ2-2|TRBD1|.|TRBV5-6|18
TGTGCCAGCAGCGATGTAGGTAGGGGACAGGGGATCACCGGGGAGCTGTTTTTT
CASSDVGRGQGITGELFF
>TRBJ1-2|TRBD1|.|TRBV7-9|14
TGTGCCAGCAGCTTAGGCATTACAGGGGGTGGCTACACCTTC
CASSLGITGGGYTF
>TRBJ2-7|.|.|TRBV28|12
TGTGCCAGCAGTATCAGGGGGAGGGAGCAGTACTTC
CASSIRGREQYF
>TRBJ2-1|.|.|TRBV5-6|14
TGTGCCAGCAGCTACAATAGCGGAGACAATGAGCAGTTCTTC
CASSYNSGDNEQFF
>TRBJ2-7|.|.|TRBV7-9|12
TGTGCCAGCAGCTTAGTGGCTGATGAGCAGTACTTC
CASSLVADEQYF
>TRBJ2-2|TRBD1|.|TRBV29-1|13
TGCAGCGTTCCCACAGGGGGCTGGGGGGAGCTGTTTTTT
CSVPTGGWGELFF
>TRBJ1-2|.|.|TRBV6-6|12
TGTGCCAGCAGCACCCCAGAATATGGCTACACCTTC
CASSTPEYGYTF
>TRBJ2-3|.|.|TRBV20-1|12
TGCAGTGCTAGTCAGGGCCCAGATACGCAGTATTTT
CSASQGPDTQYF
>TRBJ1-3|.|.|TRBV28|13
TGTGCCAGCAGTCCGCCGGGGGGATACACCATATATTTT
CASSPPGGYTIYF
>TRBJ2-3|.|once|TRBV10-1|15
TGCGCCAGCAGTGAGCAGCTTGCCAGGACAGATACGCAGTATTTT
CASSEQLARTDTQYF
>TRBJ1-2|TRBD1|.|TRBV2|15
TGTGCCAGCAGTGAAAAGGACAGGACGCACTATGGCTACACCTTC
CASSEKDRTHYGYTF
>TRBJ2-2|TRBD2|.|TRBV19|19
TGTGCCAGTACCAATATTTTCACGGGCGGGAGGGCGAACACCGGGGAGCTGTTTTTT
CASTNIFTGGRANTGELFF
>TRBJ2-7|TRBD1|.|TRBV7-6|13
TGTGCCAGCAGCTCCCCAGGGACAGACGAGCAGTACTTC
CASSSPGTDEQYF
>TRBJ2-1|TRBD2|.|TRBV5-6|15
TGTGCCAGCAGCTTGGCTGGGACTAGCTACAATGAGCAGTTCTTC
CASSLAGTSYNEQFF
>TRBJ2-1|TRBD1|.|TRBV6-5|15
TGTGCCAGCGGGTATGGACAGGGGGGCTACAATGAGCAGTTCTTC
CASGYGQGGYNEQFF
>TRBJ1-6|TRBD1|.|TRBV18|16
TGTGCCAGCTCACCGATACCGGGACAGGGGTTTTCACCCCTCCACTTT
CASSPIPGQGFSPLHF
>TRBJ2-2|TRBD1|once|TRBV19|14
TGTGCCAGTAAGACAGGGACCAACACCGGGGAGCTGTTTTTT
CASKTGTNTGELFF
>TRBJ1-1|.|.|TRBV18|16
TGTGCCAGCTCACCAACTGTTAAGGGGATGAACACTGAAGCTTTCTTT
CASSPTVKGMNTEAFF
>TRBJ2-7|.|.|TRBV4-1|12
TGCGCCAGCAGCCAACCACTAGGCGAGCAGTACTTC
CASSQPLGEQYF
>TRBJ2-3|TRBD2|.|TRBV3-1/TRBV3-2|14
TGTGCCAGCAGCCCCGGGGGGTCCACAGATACGCAGTATTTT
CASSPGGSTDTQYF
>TRBJ2-1|TRBD1|.|TRBV24-1|15
TGTGCCACCGCAGACCCGGGACAGGGGTCCAATGAGCAGTTCTTC
CATADPGQGSNEQFF
>TRBJ2-7|.|.|TRBV18|12
TGTGCCAGCTCACTACCAGGGAGCGAGCAGTACTTC
CASSLPGSEQYF
>TRBJ2-5|TRBD1|few|TRBV6-2/TRBV6-3|16
TGTGCCAGCAGTTACCCGGCTGGGACAGGCGGGGAGACCCAGTACTTC
CASSYPAGTGGETQYF